This is a list of T cell receptor beta chains from one sample in a study of vaccination effects on CD4 cells after COVID-19. Their antigens are not known. TCRdb's copy holds only in-frame clones and misses some; the assay was immunoSEQ multiplex PCR. This sample carries approximately 60,000 clones, 72% of them seen once, and the ten largest clones take roughly 25%. The starting material was CD4+ T cells from PBMCs cultured without peptide, obtained before COVID-19 vaccination. The receptor set was obtained from a human donor who had a prior SARS-CoV-2 infection. CDR3s include the opening cysteine and the closing phenylalanine or tryptophan. The D gene is left open where the match is weak.

len | j_gene | v_gene | d_gene | CDR3aa
15 | TRBJ2-3 | TRBV19 | TRBD1 | CASSRGGTEADTQYF
12 | TRBJ2-1 | TRBV2 | - | CASRPSNNEQFF
14 | TRBJ1-2 | TRBV3-1/TRBV3-2 | TRBD1 | CASSHRTGNYGYTF
14 | TRBJ2-2 | TRBV24-1 | - | CATSPRTDTGELFF
15 | TRBJ1-4 | TRBV5-1 | - | CASSGEGATNEKLFF
15 | TRBJ2-6 | TRBV3-1/TRBV3-2 | - | CASSAIVSGANVLTF
14 | TRBJ2-5 | TRBV28 | - | CASSFLPLGETQYF
14 | TRBJ2-7 | TRBV7-2 | - | CASSLRTGGAEQYF
15 | TRBJ2-1 | TRBV5-8 | TRBD1 | CASSVEGASYNEQFF
15 | TRBJ1-2 | TRBV4-1 | - | CASSQGQTTNYGYTF
14 | TRBJ2-5 | TRBV6-5 | - | CASSYGRLQETQYF
19 | TRBJ2-1 | TRBV27 | TRBD2 | CASRDKAGDPPGINNEQFF
16 | TRBJ2-3 | TRBV11-2 | - | CASSLLDPERSDTQYF
15 | TRBJ2-1 | TRBV5-4 | - | CASSLAGIGHNEQFF
15 | TRBJ2-2 | TRBV5-1 | - | CASSSHRVDTGELFF
14 | TRBJ1-5 | TRBV7-2 | TRBD1 | CASSPYRGQQPQHF
11 | TRBJ2-2 | TRBV12-3/TRBV12-4 | - | CASMITGELFF
14 | TRBJ2-7 | TRBV7-9 | TRBD2 | CASSLAGRDYEQYF
18 | TRBJ2-3 | TRBV5-6 | TRBD2 | CASSLPAPPGLAGAVGYF
13 | TRBJ1-2 | TRBV9 | - | CASSQGSDYGYTF
16 | TRBJ2-2 | TRBV7-7 | TRBD2 | CASSLLAGLNTGELFF
15 | TRBJ2-2 | TRBV11-3 | TRBD1 | CASSPRQGWTGELFF
17 | TRBJ2-5 | TRBV24-1 | TRBD2 | CATSDSGLAGAQETQYF
15 | TRBJ1-6 | TRBV7-2 | - | CASSFEQAHNSPLHF
15 | TRBJ2-1 | TRBV10-3 | TRBD2 | CAISDRLAGLGEQFF
14 | TRBJ2-3 | TRBV6-5 | TRBD1 | CASSYSDRADTQYF
19 | TRBJ2-7 | TRBV11-3 | TRBD2 | CASTPNKGLAGGVAYEQYF